This section outlines one T cell receptor beta chain sequence together with its context. This record comes from a study of control samples from healthy donors and cancer patients. Data came from immunoSEQ multiplex PCR; TCRdb stores just in-frame clones and leaves some out. Altogether about 94,000 clones are present, about nine tenths being singletons, with the ten largest covering about 4%. Germline V CDR1 and CDR2: MNHNS, SASEGT. The CDR3 spans 17 residues. V was clipped by 4 bases and J by 7 bases, with 25 bases between them. Sequencing used blood. The V gene is TRBV6-1, the J gene TRBJ1-1; tentative D call: TRBD1 (6 bases). The clonotype was recovered from a woman aged 18-29 years in good health. CDR3 bases: TGTGCCAGCAGTGCCCGAATAAGGGACACCGGAGATTTTGAAGCTTTCTTT. Its translation: CASSARIRDTGDFEAFF.